Below, 30 T cell receptor beta chains from the same sample are listed, as sequenced in a study of STAT5B mutations in CD4+ large granular lymphocyte leukemia. Clones were sequenced by immunoSEQ multiplex PCR, and TCRdb holds only the in-frame ones, with some missing. Altogether about 38,000 clones are present, around 72% being singletons, with the ten largest covering approximately 0.53%. Sequencing was carried out using CD4+ T cells from blood buffy coats. The receptors derive from a human donor in good health.

The chain carries TRBV7-2 and TRBJ1-5; D might be TRBD1 (6 bases). CDR1 is SGHTA and CDR2 is FQGNSA in the germline V gene. The ends were cut back, 6 bases at V and 2 bases at J, with 11 bases in the middle. The CDR3 runs 14 residues. DNA for the CDR3: TGTGCCAGCAGTCAAAGACAGGGCAATCAGCCCCAGCATTTT. Residues: CASSQRQGNQPQHF.

CDR3 amino acids: CASSLGPRQGDTGELFF. For the CDR3, the DNA is TGTGCCAGCAGCTTAGGGCCCCGACAGGGGGACACCGGGGAGCTGTTTTTT. This chain uses TRBV11-3 with TRBJ2-2, with 9 nucleotides matching TRBD1. V gave up 1 base and J gave up 3 bases; unmatched junction bases: 6. Germline V CDR1 and CDR2: SGHNT, YENEEA. The CDR3 is 17 residues long.

A few counts support this clone. The genes are TRBV5-1 and TRBJ1-4; D unresolved. Germline loops: CDR1 SGHRS, CDR2 YFSETQ. Trimming stripped 0 bases from V and 5 bases from J, with 8 bases between. This CDR3 is 14 amino acids long. CDR3 sequence (DNA): TGCGCCAGCAGCTTGGGTCCCGAAAATGAAAAACTGTTTTTT. Its protein product is CASSLGPENEKLFF. Supplemented by reference TRBV5-1 and TRBJ1-4, the full variable domain reads KAGVTQTPRYLIKTRGQQVTLSCSPISGHRSVSWYQQTPGQGLQFLFEYFSETQRNKGNFPGRFSGRQFSNSRSEMNVSTLELGDSALYLCASSLGPENEKLFFGSGTQLSVL.

The V and J genes are TRBV11-2 and TRBJ2-5; D is possibly TRBD2 (5 bases). This CDR3 spans 14 amino acids. Germline CDR1 SGHAT, CDR2 FQNNGV. Trimming removed 5 bases at V and 0 bases at J, with 10 bases between. The CDR3 reads CASSVTRDQETQYF. Written as DNA, the CDR3 is TGTGCCAGCAGCGTAACGAGGGACCAAGAGACCCAGTACTTC. The complete variable domain, with remaining parts taken from reference TRBV11-2 and TRBJ2-5, reads EAGVAQSPRYKIIEKRQSVAFWCNPISGHATLYWYQQILGQGPKLLIQFQNNGVVDDSQLPKDRFSAERLKGVDSTLKIQPAKLEDSAVYLCASSVTRDQETQYFGPGTRLLVL.

The V gene is TRBV25-1, the J gene TRBJ2-3; D unresolved. With 3 bases removed from V and 0 bases from J, the gap between germline ends came to 7 bases. Germline-derived CDR1 and CDR2 are MGHDK and SYGVNS. CDR3 length equals 14 residues. The CDR3 sequence: CASSDQDSTDTQYF. DNA for the CDR3: TGTGCCAGCAGTGATCAAGATAGCACAGATACGCAGTATTTT.

The CDR3 region has the DNA TGTGCCAGTAGGCCGTACTCCGGGACAGGGGACTCCGAGCAGTACTTC. Protein: CASRPYSGTGDSEQYF. This chain connects TRBV19 to TRBJ2-7, with 10 bases lining up with TRBD1. CDR3 length: 16 residues. V lost 6 bases and J lost 6; bases outside the gene matches: 14. The germline V gene encodes CDR1 LNHDA and CDR2 SQIVND (reference sequence).

The rearrangement joins TRBV2 to TRBJ2-7, with D perhaps TRBD2 (5 bases). In germline, CDR1 is SNHLY, CDR2 FYNNEI. This CDR3 has 15 amino acids. V lost 5 bases to trimming and J lost 7 bases, with 21 bases between them. CDR3 sequence: CASSSIGLLPGEQYF. DNA for the CDR3: TGTGCCAGCAGTTCGATAGGACTCCTCCCGGGGGAGCAGTACTTC.

This chain uses TRBV27 with TRBJ2-7; the D gene is possibly TRBD2 (6 bases). The CDR3 runs 14 residues. The germline V and J ends were trimmed by 8 bases and 0 bases, with 14 bases remaining between them. From germline, CDR1 is MNHEY and CDR2 SMNVEV (reference sequence). The CDR3 region has the DNA TGTGCCAGCGCCGAGGGGAGGCCCTCCTACGAGCAGTACTTC. Translation gives CASAEGRPSYEQYF.

This clone was detected once. V gene TRBV11-2 combines with J gene TRBJ2-7, with D possibly being TRBD1 or TRBD2 (6 bases each). CDR1 and CDR2 (germline): SGHAT, FQNNGV. V shed 1 base and J shed 0 bases, with 7 bases lying between them. There are 14 residues in the CDR3. The CDR3 nucleotides read TGTGCCAGCAGCTTAGGGGGGGCCTCCTACGAGCAGTACTTC. Translated, it gives CASSLGGASYEQYF. The full variable domain, rest sourced from reference TRBV11-2 and TRBJ2-7, is EAGVAQSPRYKIIEKRQSVAFWCNPISGHATLYWYQQILGQGPKLLIQFQNNGVVDDSQLPKDRFSAERLKGVDSTLKIQPAKLEDSAVYLCASSLGGASYEQYFGPGTRLTVT.

This chain links TRBV4-3 with TRBJ2-3, with D perhaps assigned TRBD1 or TRBD2 (6 bases each). The V gene lost 3 bases and the J gene lost 4 bases, with 14 bases spanning the gap. This CDR3 contains 15 residues. Germline-derived CDR1 and CDR2 are LGHNA and YSLEER. The CDR3 reads CASSQSARGADTQYF. Here the CDR3 DNA reads TGCGCCAGCAGCCAGTCCGCTAGGGGGGCAGATACGCAGTATTTT.

V usage is TRBV11-2 and J usage is TRBJ2-7, with 11 bases fitting TRBD2. J gave up 1 base and V 5 bases, and 10 bases lay outside the gene matches. The germline gives CDR1 SGHAT, CDR2 FQNNGV. The CDR3 has 17 amino acids. The DNA of the CDR3 is TGTGCCAGCAGCGTGACCGCTCTAGCGGGAGGTTCCTACGAGCAGTACTTC. Translating gives CASSVTALAGGSYEQYF.

This chain links TRBV5-1 with TRBJ2-5, with TRBD2 matching 7 bases. This CDR3 is 13 amino acids long. Germline CDR1 and CDR2: SGHRS and YFSETQ. J was trimmed by 2 bases and V by 4 bases; bases with no gene match: 2. The CDR3 DNA reads TGCGCCAGCAGCCCGGGGGGACAAGAGACCCAGTACTTC. As protein: CASSPGGQETQYF.

This rearrangement joins TRBV9 to TRBJ2-3; D possibly matches TRBD1 or TRBD2 (5 bases each). The CDR3 spans 14 residues. Trimming took off 0 bases at V and 5 bases at J, with 10 bases between the two ends. Germline V CDR1 and CDR2: SGDLS, YYNGEE. The CDR3 protein is CASSVDGAKDTQYF. CDR3 nucleotide sequence: TGTGCCAGCAGCGTAGACGGGGCGAAAGATACGCAGTATTTT.

The chain couples TRBV2 to TRBJ1-2; the D is unclear. CDR1 is SNHLY and CDR2 is FYNNEI in the germline V gene. This CDR3 contains 14 residues. The V end lost 7 bases, the J end lost 0 bases, and 12 bases lay between the germline ends. The CDR3: CASTVVPTNYGYTF. For the CDR3, the DNA is TGTGCCAGCACCGTGGTTCCGACTAACTATGGCTACACCTTC.

V usage is TRBV10-3 and J usage is TRBJ1-6; 7 bases line up with TRBD1. This CDR3 comprises 14 residues. Germline V gene sequence: CDR1 ENHRY, CDR2 SYGVKD. The V and J ends lost 2 bases and 8 bases, in that order; junction bases with no gene match: 3. The CDR3 sequence: CAISERQGDSPLHF. Written as DNA, the CDR3 is TGTGCCATCAGTGAGAGACAGGGAGATTCACCCCTCCACTTT.

The V call is TRBV18, the J call TRBJ1-3; D remains ambiguous. The CDR3 runs to 15 residues. With 0 bases removed from V and 8 bases from J, the gap between germline ends came to 14 bases. Germline V CDR1 and CDR2: KGHSH, LQKENI. The CDR3 spells CASSPPSLGVDTIYF. The CDR3 DNA reads as TGTGCCAGCTCACCACCGTCTCTGGGCGTTGACACCATATATTTT. Full variable domain (remainder filled in from reference TRBV18 and TRBJ1-3): NAGVMQNPRHLVRRRGQEARLRCSPMKGHSHVYWYRQLPEEGLKFMVYLQKENIIDESGMPKERFSAEFPKEGPSILRIQQVVRGDSAAYFCASSPPSLGVDTIYFGEGSWLTVV.

The chain couples TRBV7-9 to TRBJ1-5; no clear D. The CDR3 extends over 15 amino acids. The germline V gene encodes CDR1 SEHNR and CDR2 FQNEAQ (reference sequence). V was shortened by 0 bases and J by 2 bases, with 8 bases between the two germline ends. This chain's CDR3 is CASSLAGSGNQPQHF. The CDR3 nucleotides are TGTGCCAGCAGCTTAGCGGGGTCGGGCAATCAGCCCCAGCATTTT. Full variable domain (outside the CDR3, taken from reference TRBV7-9 and TRBJ1-5): DTGVSQNPRHKITKRGQNVTFRCDPISEHNRLYWYRQTLGQGPEFLTYFQNEAQLEKSRLLSDRFSAERPKGSFSTLEIQRTEQGDSAMYLCASSLAGSGNQPQHFGDGTRLSIL.

The chain joins TRBV27 to TRBJ1-2; D remains unclear. CDR1 and CDR2 from the germline V gene are MNHEY and SMNVEV (reference sequence). The V end lost 2 bases, the J end lost 2 bases, and 9 bases lay between the germline ends. The length of the CDR3 is 14 residues. CDR3 sequence (DNA): TGTGCCAGCAGTTTAGAAGGGTCCAACTATGGCTACACCTTC. This translates into CASSLEGSNYGYTF.

V is TRBV6-5 and J is TRBJ1-2; 8 nucleotides line up with TRBD1. This CDR3 contains 15 residues. The junction had 8 bases not matched to a gene; V was cut back by 6 bases and J by 2 bases. The germline V gene encodes CDR1 MNHEY and CDR2 SVGAGI. Here the CDR3 reads CASRNSGQDNYGYTF. CDR3 nucleotide sequence: TGTGCCAGCAGGAATTCGGGACAGGACAACTATGGCTACACCTTC.

The J gene is TRBJ2-1, the V gene TRBV9; possibly TRBD2 for D (6 bases). Trimming pared 0 bases from V and 7 bases from J, leaving 11 bases between. This CDR3 has 14 residues. Germline V CDR1 and CDR2: SGDLS, YYNGEE. Here the CDR3 reads CASSVVGTYNEQFF. The CDR3 DNA reads TGTGCCAGCAGCGTAGTTGGGACTTATAATGAGCAGTTCTTC.

This clone was observed a single time. V and J are TRBV21-1 and TRBJ2-7; TRBD1, as called in the table, went unchecked against the DNA. TRBV21-1 has pseudogene status. This CDR3 comprises 19 residues. The CDR3 protein is CASSNYLGRQSPSYYEQYF. The CDR3 bases are TGTGCCAGCAGCAACTACCTAGGCCGACAGTCGCCTTCCTACTACGAGCAGTACTTC.

The chain employs TRBV7-2 and TRBJ2-7; 9 nucleotides agree with TRBD2. V was pared by 3 bases and J by 5 bases, with 11 bases of the junction left unmatched. The CDR3 is made up of 16 amino acids. CDR1 SGHTA and CDR2 FQGNSA come from the germline V gene. In DNA form, the CDR3 reads TGTGCCAGCAGCTTTAGACCTGGCGGGGGGGACAACGAGCAGTACTTC. Translated, it gives CASSFRPGGGDNEQYF.

V is TRBV9 and J is TRBJ1-6; 7 bases fit TRBD1. Trimming cost V 4 bases and J 9 bases; bases outside gene matches: 10. This CDR3 spans 15 amino acids. CDR1 is SGDLS, CDR2 YYNGEE, per germline. CDR3 sequence: CASSTRQGIGSPLHF. Written as DNA, the CDR3 is TGTGCCAGCAGCACACGACAGGGCATAGGTTCACCCCTCCACTTT.

CDR3 nucleotides: TGTGCCAGCAGTTACAGGGGGGGCTACGAGCAGTACTTC. It is translated as CASSYRGGYEQYF. V gene TRBV6-6 combines with J gene TRBJ2-7; possibly TRBD2 for D (7 bases). The CDR3 sequence is 13 residues long. V lost 2 bases to trimming and J lost 3 bases, with 8 bases between them. Germline V gives CDR1 MNHNY, CDR2 SVGAGI (reference sequence).

J is TRBJ1-2 and V is TRBV5-1; D perhaps matches TRBD1 (5 bases). The CDR3 consists of 12 residues. In germline, CDR1 is SGHRS, CDR2 YFSETQ. The V gene lost 7 bases and the J gene lost 4 bases, with 11 bases spanning the gap. The CDR3 reads CASGGAGYGYTF. The DNA for the CDR3 is TGCGCCAGCGGAGGGGCGGGCTATGGCTACACCTTC.

This chain connects TRBV9 to TRBJ1-4, with D possibly being TRBD1 (6 bases). V shed 0 bases and J shed 8 bases, with 11 bases lying between them. CDR1 is SGDLS and CDR2 is YYNGEE in the germline V gene. The CDR3 totals 14 residues. Here the CDR3 reads CASSVDREGEKLFF. The CDR3 DNA sequence: TGTGCCAGCAGCGTAGACAGGGAAGGGGAAAAACTGTTTTTT.

This clone showed up just a few times. The V call is TRBV19, the J call TRBJ2-5; D gene uncertain. Germline lookup yields CDR1 LNHDA and CDR2 SQIVND (reference sequence). V was pared by 5 bases and J by 5 bases, with 12 bases between. This CDR3 region has 13 residues. This CDR3 reads CASSPDGEETQYF. In nucleotides, the CDR3 is TGTGCCAGTAGTCCGGACGGTGAGGAGACCCAGTACTTC. The full variable domain, completed using reference TRBV19 and TRBJ2-5, is DGGITQSPKYLFRKEGQNVTLSCEQNLNHDAMYWYRQDPGQGLRLIYYSQIVNDFQKGDIAEGYSVSREKKESFPLTVTSAQKNPTAFYLCASSPDGEETQYFGPGTRLLVL.

The chain joins TRBV5-1 to TRBJ2-5; D ambiguous. Trimming left V 0 bases short and J 9 bases short, with 24 bases between. Germline CDR1 reads SGHRS; CDR2 reads YFSETQ. This CDR3 region has 17 residues. The CDR3 here is CASSLGPRQGLRGAQYF. In DNA form, the CDR3 reads TGCGCCAGCAGCTTGGGACCTCGACAAGGCCTCCGTGGGGCCCAGTACTTC.

The DNA for the CDR3 is TGTGCCAGCAGCTCCTTAATCCGGGGCGAATACGAGCAGTACTTC. This translates into CASSSLIRGEYEQYF. The V gene is TRBV5-4, the J gene TRBJ2-7; D might be TRBD1 or TRBD2, each matching 5 bases. Germline-derived CDR1 and CDR2 are SGHNT and YYREEE (reference sequence). V shed 3 bases and J shed 4 bases, with 17 bases lying between them. The CDR3 extends over 15 amino acids.

This chain joins TRBV9 and TRBJ1-3; a weak D match, TRBD1 (5 bases). Germline values: CDR1 SGDLS, CDR2 YYNGEE. This CDR3 has 18 residues. The V end was cut by 5 bases, the J end by 0 bases, with 21 bases between. CDR3 amino acids: CASSKLQGLQSSGNTIYF. The CDR3 coding sequence is TGTGCCAGCAGTAAATTGCAGGGATTGCAGTCCTCTGGAAACACCATATATTTT.